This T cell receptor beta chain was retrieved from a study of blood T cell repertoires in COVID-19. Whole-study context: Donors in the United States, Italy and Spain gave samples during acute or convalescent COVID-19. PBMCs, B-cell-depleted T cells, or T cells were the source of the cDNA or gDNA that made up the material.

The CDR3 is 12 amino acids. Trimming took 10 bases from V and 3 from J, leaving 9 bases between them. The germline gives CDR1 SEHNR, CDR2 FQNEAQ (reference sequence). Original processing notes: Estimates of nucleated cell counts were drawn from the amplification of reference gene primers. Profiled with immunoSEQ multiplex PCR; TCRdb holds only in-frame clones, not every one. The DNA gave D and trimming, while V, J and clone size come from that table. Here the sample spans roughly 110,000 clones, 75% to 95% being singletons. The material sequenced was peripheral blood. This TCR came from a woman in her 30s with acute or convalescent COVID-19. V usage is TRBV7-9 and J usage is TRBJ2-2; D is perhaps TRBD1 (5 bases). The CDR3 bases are TGTGCCAAGGGGAAGGACACCGGGGAGCTGTTTTTT. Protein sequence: CAKGKDTGELFF.